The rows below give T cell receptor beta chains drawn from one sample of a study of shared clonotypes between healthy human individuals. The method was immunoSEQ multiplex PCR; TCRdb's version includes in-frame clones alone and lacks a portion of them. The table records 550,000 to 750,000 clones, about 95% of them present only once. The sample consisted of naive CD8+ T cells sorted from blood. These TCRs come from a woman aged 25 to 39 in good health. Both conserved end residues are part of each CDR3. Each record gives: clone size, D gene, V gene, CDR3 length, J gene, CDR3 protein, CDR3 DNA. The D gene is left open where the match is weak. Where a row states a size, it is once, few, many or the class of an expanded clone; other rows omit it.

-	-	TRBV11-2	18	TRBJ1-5	CASSLDDTGGVCNQPQHF	TGTGCCAGCAGCTTAGATGATACAGGCGGGGTTTGCAATCAGCCCCAGCATTTT
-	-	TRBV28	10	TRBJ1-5	CASSFLTQHF	TGTGCCAGCAGTTTCTTGACCCAGCATTTT
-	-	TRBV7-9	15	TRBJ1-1	CASSGIGGGSTEAFF	TGTGCCAGCAGCGGGATTGGGGGCGGGAGCACTGAAGCTTTCTTT
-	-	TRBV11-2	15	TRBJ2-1	CASSLVTLPHNEQFF	TGTGCCAGCAGCTTAGTAACCCTCCCCCACAATGAGCAGTTCTTC
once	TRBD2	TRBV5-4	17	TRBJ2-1	CASSSAPTSAGVNEQFF	TGTGCCAGCAGCTCGGCGCCCACTAGCGCGGGAGTCAATGAGCAGTTCTTC
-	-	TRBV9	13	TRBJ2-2	CASSVVSASELFF	TGTGCCAGCAGCGTAGTATCCGCTTCCGAGCTGTTTTTT
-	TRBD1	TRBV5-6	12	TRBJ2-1	CASTDRGNEQFF	TGTGCCAGCACGGACAGGGGGAATGAGCAGTTCTTC
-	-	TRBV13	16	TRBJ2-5	CASSSARSQDGETQYF	TGTGCCAGCAGCTCCGCTAGGTCCCAGGACGGGGAGACCCAGTACTTC
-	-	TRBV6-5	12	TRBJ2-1	CASSYSANEQFF	TGTGCCAGCAGTTACTCAGCCAATGAGCAGTTCTTC
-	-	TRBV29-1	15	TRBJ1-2	CSVKGDQGQNYGYTF	TGCAGCGTAAAAGGGGACCAGGGTCAGAACTATGGCTACACCTTC
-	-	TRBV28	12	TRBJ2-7	CASSPKDREQYF	TGTGCCAGCAGTCCAAAAGACAGGGAGCAGTACTTC
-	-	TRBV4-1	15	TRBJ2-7	CASSQSWTDTYEQYF	TGCGCCAGCAGCCAATCGTGGACAGACACCTACGAGCAGTACTTC
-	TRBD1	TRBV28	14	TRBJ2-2	CASSSTGGTGELFF	TGTGCCAGCAGTTCGACAGGGGGCACCGGGGAGCTGTTTTTT
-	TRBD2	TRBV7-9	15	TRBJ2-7	CASSPTSGSPYEQYF	TGTGCCAGCAGCCCGACTAGCGGGAGCCCCTACGAGCAGTACTTC
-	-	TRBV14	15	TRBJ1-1	CASSQDPGLVGEAFF	TGTGCCAGCAGCCAAGATCCAGGGCTGGTAGGTGAAGCTTTCTTT
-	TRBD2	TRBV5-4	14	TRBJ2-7	CASSFRTSGDEQYF	TGTGCCAGCAGTTTTCGGACTAGCGGGGACGAGCAGTACTTC
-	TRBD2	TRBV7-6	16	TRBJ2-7	CASSLEVAGGSYEQYF	TGTGCCAGCAGCTTAGAAGTGGCGGGAGGCTCCTACGAGCAGTACTTC
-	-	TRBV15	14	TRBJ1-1	CATSDLGLTYGPFF	TGTGCCACCAGCGATCTGGGACTGACATACGGACCTTTCTTT
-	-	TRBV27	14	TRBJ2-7	CASSPLPFNYEQYF	TGTGCCAGCAGCCCCCTTCCATTTAACTACGAGCAGTACTTC
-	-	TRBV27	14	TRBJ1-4	CASSTIGSNEKLFF	TGTGCCAGCAGCACCATCGGGTCTAATGAAAAACTGTTTTTT
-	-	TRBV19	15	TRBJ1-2	CASTLVPGASYGYTF	TGTGCCAGTACCCTGGTTCCAGGGGCTTCCTATGGCTACACCTTC
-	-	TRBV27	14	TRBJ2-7	CASSFGRGTYEQYF	TGTGCCAGCAGTTTCGGGCGGGGAACCTACGAGCAGTACTTC
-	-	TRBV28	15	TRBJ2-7	CASSLGTGTTYEQYF	TGTGCCAGCAGTTTAGGCACAGGGACAACCTACGAGCAGTACTTC
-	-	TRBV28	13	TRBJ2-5	CASSLLPQETQYF	TGTGCCAGCAGTTTGTTACCGCAAGAGACCCAGTACTTC
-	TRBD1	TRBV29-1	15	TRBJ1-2	CSVEDEKGAVYGYTF	TGCAGCGTTGAAGATGAAAAGGGGGCCGTCTATGGCTACACCTTC
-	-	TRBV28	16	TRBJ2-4	CASSLLGGGSKNIQYF	TGTGCCAGCAGTTTATTAGGGGGGGGTAGCAAAAACATTCAGTACTTC
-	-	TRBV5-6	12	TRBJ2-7	CASSPGSYEQYF	TGTGCCAGCAGCCCAGGATCTTACGAGCAGTACTTC
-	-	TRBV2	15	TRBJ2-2	CASSGAGSPTGELFF	TGTGCCAGCAGTGGGGCGGGGAGCCCCACCGGGGAGCTGTTTTTT
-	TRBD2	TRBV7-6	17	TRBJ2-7	CASSFGHGTSGYIEQYF	TGTGCCAGCAGCTTCGGACACGGGACTAGCGGGTATATCGAGCAGTACTTC
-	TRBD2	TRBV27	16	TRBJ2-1	CASSQLGSGRAGEQFF	TGTGCCAGCAGCCAGTTGGGGAGCGGGAGGGCGGGTGAGCAGTTCTTC
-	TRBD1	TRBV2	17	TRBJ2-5	CASSSQGARFGQETQYF	TGTGCCAGCAGTTCCCAGGGGGCGAGATTTGGCCAAGAGACCCAGTACTTC
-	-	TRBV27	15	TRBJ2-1	CASSFQGPSLDEQFF	TGTGCCAGCAGTTTTCAGGGACCTTCTTTAGATGAGCAGTTCTTC
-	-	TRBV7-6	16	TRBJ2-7	CASSLEIAESSYEQYF	TGTGCCAGCAGCTTGGAAATAGCGGAAAGCTCCTACGAGCAGTACTTC
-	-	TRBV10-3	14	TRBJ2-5	CAISKDPNAETQYF	TGTGCCATCAGTAAGGACCCCAACGCTGAGACCCAGTACTTC
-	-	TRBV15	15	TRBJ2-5	CATRQEIGLQETQYF	TGTGCCACCAGACAAGAGATAGGCCTCCAAGAGACCCAGTACTTC
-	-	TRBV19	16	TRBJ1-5	CASSIYGHYSNQPQHF	TGTGCCAGTAGTATATACGGACACTATAGCAATCAGCCCCAGCATTTT
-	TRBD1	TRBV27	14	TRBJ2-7	CASSDRGADYEQYF	TGTGCCAGCAGCGACAGGGGTGCCGACTACGAGCAGTACTTC
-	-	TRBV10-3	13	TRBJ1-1	CAISEFPDGGAFF	TGTGCCATCAGTGAATTCCCCGACGGAGGGGCTTTCTTT
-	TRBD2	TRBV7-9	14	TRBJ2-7	CATSSSSGIGEQYF	TGTGCCACCAGTAGTTCTAGCGGGATCGGGGAGCAGTACTTC
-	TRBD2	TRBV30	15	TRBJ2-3	CAWNLAGGPSDTQYF	TGTGCCTGGAATCTAGCGGGAGGGCCCTCAGATACGCAGTATTTT
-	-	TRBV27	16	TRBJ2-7	CASSLENTRKNYEQYF	TGTGCCAGCAGTTTGGAAAACACCAGAAAAAACTACGAGCAGTACTTC
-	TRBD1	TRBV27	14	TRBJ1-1	CASSLRQGGTEAFF	TGTGCCAGCAGTCTCCGACAGGGAGGGACTGAAGCTTTCTTT
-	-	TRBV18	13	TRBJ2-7	CASSPGTTTEQYF	TGTGCCAGCTCACCCGGGACGACGACCGAGCAGTACTTC
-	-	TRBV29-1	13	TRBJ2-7	CSVAAGQFGEQYF	TGCAGCGTTGCGGCGGGACAATTCGGCGAGCAGTACTTC
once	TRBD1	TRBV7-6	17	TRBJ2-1	CASSLVGQGASYNEQFF	TGTGCCAGCAGCTTAGTGGGACAGGGGGCATCCTACAATGAGCAGTTCTTC
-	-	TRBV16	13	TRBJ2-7	CASGQSSGVEQYF	TGTGCCAGCGGCCAATCATCAGGGGTCGAGCAGTACTTC
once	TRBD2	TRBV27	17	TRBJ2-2	CASTPGLAGLGTGELFF	TGTGCCAGCACTCCGGGACTAGCGGGTTTAGGGACCGGGGAGCTGTTTTTT